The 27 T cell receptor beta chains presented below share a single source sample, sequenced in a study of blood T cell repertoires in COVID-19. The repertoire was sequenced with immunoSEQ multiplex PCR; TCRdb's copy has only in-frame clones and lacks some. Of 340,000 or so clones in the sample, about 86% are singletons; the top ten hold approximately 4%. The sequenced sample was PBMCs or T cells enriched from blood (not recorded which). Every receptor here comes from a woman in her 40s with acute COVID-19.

CDR3 amino acids: CASRNLAGGFYEQYF. CDR3 nucleotides: TGTGCCAGCAGGAATCTAGCGGGGGGCTTCTACGAGCAGTACTTC. This sequence joins TRBV6-5 and TRBJ2-7, with 11 bases that match TRBD2. From germline, CDR1 is MNHEY and CDR2 SVGAGI. V shed 6 bases, J shed 3 bases, and the junction held 7 bases outside the gene matches. The CDR3 runs to 15 residues.

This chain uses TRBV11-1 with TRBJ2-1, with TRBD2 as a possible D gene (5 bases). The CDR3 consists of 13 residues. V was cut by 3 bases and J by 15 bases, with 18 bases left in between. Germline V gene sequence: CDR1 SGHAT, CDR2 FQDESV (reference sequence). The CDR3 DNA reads TGTGCCAGCAGCTTGAATGGAGGAGCCTTGGGGTTCTTC. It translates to CASSLNGGALGFF.

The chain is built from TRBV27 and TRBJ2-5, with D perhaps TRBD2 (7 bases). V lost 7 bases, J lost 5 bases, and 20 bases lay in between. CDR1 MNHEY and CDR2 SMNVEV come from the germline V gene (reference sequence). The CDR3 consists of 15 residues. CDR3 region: CASTRGTGGAETQYF. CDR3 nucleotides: TGTGCCAGCACTAGGGGGACGGGGGGAGCGGAGACCCAGTACTTC.

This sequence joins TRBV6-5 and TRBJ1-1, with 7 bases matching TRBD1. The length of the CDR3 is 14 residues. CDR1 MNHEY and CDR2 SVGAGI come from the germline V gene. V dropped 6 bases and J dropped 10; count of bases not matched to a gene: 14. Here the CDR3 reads CASRTSTGAGGAFF. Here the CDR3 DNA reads TGTGCCAGCAGAACCAGTACAGGGGCAGGGGGAGCTTTCTTT.

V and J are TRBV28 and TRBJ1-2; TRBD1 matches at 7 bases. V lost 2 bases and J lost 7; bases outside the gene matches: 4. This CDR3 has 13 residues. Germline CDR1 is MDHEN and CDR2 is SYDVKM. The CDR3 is CASSLQGVRGYTF. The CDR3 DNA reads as TGTGCCAGCAGTTTACAGGGGGTTCGTGGCTACACCTTC.

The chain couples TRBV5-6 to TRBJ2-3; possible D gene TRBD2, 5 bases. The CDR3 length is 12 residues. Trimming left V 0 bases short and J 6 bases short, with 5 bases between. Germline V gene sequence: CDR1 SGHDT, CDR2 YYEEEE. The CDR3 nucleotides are TGTGCCAGCAGCTTGGGAGGGGATACGCAGTATTTT. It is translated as CASSLGGDTQYF.

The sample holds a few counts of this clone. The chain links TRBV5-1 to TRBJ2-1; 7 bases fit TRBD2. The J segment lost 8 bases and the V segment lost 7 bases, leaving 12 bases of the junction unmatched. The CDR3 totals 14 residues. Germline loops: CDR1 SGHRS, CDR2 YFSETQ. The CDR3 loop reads CASSGGYGSDEQFF. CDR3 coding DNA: TGCGCCAGCTCGGGGGGTTATGGATCAGATGAGCAGTTCTTC.

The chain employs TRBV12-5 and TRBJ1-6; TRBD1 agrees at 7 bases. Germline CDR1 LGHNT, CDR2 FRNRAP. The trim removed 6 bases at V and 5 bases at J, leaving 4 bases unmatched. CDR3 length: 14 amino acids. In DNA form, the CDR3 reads TGTGCTAGTGGGACAGGGAATAATAATTCACCCCTCCACTTT. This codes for CASGTGNNNSPLHF.

For the CDR3, the DNA is TGTGCCAGAAGCTTGGGGGGACAGGGCCCACCCCAGATGAACACTGAAGCTTTCTTT. Its protein is CARSLGGQGPPQMNTEAFF. V and J are TRBV5-3 and TRBJ1-1; 9 nucleotides match TRBD1. TRBV5-3 is placed among ORFs of uncertain function. This CDR3 is 19 amino acids long. V gave up 0 bases and J gave up 0 bases; unmatched junction bases: 12.

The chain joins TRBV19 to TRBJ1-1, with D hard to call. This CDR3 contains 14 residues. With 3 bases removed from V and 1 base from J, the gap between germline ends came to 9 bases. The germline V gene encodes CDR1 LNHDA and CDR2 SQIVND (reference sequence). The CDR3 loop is CASSIPPWNTEAFF. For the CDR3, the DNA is TGTGCCAGTAGTATTCCCCCCTGGAACACTGAAGCTTTCTTT. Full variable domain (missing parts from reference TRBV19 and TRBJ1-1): DGGITQSPKYLFRKEGQNVTLSCEQNLNHDAMYWYRQDPGQGLRLIYYSQIVNDFQKGDIAEGYSVSREKKESFPLTVTSAQKNPTAFYLCASSIPPWNTEAFFGQGTRLTVV.

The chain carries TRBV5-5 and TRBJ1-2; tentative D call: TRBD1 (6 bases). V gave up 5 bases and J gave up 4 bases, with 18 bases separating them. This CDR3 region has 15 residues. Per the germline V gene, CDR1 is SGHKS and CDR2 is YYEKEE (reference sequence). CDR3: CASSSKTGLIYGYTF. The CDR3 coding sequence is TGTGCCAGCAGTTCTAAAACAGGGCTGATCTATGGCTACACCTTC.

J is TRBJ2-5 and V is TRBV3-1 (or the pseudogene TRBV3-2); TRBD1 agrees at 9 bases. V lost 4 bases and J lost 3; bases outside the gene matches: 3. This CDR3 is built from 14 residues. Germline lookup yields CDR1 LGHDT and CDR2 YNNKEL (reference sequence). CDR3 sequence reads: CASSRGTGKETQYF. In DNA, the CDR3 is TGTGCCAGCAGCCGAGGGACAGGGAAAGAGACCCAGTACTTC.

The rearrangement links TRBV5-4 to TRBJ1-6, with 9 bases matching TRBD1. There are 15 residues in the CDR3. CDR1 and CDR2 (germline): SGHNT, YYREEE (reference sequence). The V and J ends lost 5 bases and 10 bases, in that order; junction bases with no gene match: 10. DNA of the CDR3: TGTGCCAGCAGGATGGAGGGACAGGGCCGGTCACCCCTCCACTTT. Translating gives CASRMEGQGRSPLHF.

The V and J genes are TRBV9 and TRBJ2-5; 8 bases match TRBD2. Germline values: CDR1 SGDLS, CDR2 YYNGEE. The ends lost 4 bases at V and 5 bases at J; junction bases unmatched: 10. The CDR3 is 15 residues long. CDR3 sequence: CASSPGLASLETQYF. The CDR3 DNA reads TGTGCCAGCAGCCCTGGACTAGCTTCTCTCGAGACCCAGTACTTC.

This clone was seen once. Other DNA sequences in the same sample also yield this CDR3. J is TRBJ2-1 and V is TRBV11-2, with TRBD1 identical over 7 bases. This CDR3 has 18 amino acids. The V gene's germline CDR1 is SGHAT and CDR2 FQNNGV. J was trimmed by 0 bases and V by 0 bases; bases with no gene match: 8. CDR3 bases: TGTGCCAGCAGCTTAGATGCTCGACAGGGAGCCTCCTACAATGAGCAGTTCTTC. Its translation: CASSLDARQGASYNEQFF.

CDR3: CASSLVPGGRGYEQYF. The CDR3 DNA reads TGCGCCAGCAGCTTGGTGCCGGGGGGTAGAGGCTACGAGCAGTACTTC. The chain links TRBV5-1 to TRBJ2-7; 7 bases agree with TRBD2. V lost 0 bases, J lost 3 bases, and 9 bases stayed unmatched. CDR1 and CDR2 from the germline V gene are SGHRS and YFSETQ. This CDR3 spans 16 amino acids.

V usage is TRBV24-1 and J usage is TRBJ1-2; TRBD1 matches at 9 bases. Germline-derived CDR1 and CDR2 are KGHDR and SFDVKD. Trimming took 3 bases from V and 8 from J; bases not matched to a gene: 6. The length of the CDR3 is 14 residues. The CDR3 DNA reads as TGTGCCACCAGTGATCCCCGGACAGGGGACGGCTACACCTTC. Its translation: CATSDPRTGDGYTF.

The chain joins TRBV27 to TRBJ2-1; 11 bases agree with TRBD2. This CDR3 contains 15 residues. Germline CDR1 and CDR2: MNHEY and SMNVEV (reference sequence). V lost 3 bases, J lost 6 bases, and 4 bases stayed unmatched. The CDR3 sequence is CASSFPTSGANEQFF. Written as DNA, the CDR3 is TGTGCCAGCAGTTTCCCGACTAGCGGGGCCAATGAGCAGTTCTTC.

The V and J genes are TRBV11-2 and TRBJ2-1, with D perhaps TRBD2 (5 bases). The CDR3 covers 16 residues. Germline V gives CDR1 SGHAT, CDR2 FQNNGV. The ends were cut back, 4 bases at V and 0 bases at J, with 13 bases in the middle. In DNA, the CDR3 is TGTGCCAGCAGCTCCCTAGCCCATAGCTCCTACAATGAGCAGTTCTTC. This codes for CASSSLAHSSYNEQFF.

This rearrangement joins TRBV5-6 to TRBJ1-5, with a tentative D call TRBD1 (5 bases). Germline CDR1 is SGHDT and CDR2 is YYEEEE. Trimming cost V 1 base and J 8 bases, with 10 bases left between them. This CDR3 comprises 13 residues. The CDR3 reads CASSLWAGEPQHF. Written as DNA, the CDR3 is TGTGCCAGCAGCTTGTGGGCGGGGGAGCCCCAGCATTTT.

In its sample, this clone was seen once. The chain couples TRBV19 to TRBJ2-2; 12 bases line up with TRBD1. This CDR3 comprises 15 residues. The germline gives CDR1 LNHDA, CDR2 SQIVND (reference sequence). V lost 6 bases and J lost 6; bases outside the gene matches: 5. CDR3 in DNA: TGTGCCAGTAGGCCGGGGACAGGGGGCTCCGGGGAGCTGTTTTTT. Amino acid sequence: CASRPGTGGSGELFF.

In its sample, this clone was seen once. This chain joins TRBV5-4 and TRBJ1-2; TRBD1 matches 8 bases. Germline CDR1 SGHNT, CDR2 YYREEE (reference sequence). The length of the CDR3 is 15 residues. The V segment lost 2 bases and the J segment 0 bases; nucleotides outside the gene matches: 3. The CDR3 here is CASSFRQGTNYGYTF. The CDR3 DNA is TGTGCCAGCAGCTTCCGACAGGGGACTAACTATGGCTACACCTTC.

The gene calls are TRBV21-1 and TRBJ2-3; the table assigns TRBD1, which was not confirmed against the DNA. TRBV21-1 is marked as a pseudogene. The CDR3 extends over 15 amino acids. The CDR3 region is CASSTYRGFTDTQYF. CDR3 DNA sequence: TGTGCCAGCAGCACCTACAGGGGTTTCACAGATACGCAGTATTTT.

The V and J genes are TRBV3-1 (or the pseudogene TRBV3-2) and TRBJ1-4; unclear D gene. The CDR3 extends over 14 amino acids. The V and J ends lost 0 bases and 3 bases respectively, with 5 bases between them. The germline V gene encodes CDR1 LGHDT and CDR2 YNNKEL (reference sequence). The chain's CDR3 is CASSQDRSNEKLFF. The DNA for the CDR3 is TGTGCCAGCAGCCAAGACAGGTCTAATGAAAAACTGTTTTTT.

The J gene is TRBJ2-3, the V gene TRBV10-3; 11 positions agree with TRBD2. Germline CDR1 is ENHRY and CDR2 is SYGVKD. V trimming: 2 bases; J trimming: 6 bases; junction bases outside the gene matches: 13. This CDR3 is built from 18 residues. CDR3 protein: CAISEPLAGGEFGDTQYF. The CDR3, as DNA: TGTGCCATCAGTGAGCCTCTAGCGGGAGGCGAATTTGGGGATACGCAGTATTTT.

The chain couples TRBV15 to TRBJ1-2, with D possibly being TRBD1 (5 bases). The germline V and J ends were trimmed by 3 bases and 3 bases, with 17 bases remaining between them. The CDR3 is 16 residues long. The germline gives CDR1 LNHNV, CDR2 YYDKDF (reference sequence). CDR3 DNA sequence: TGTGCCACCAGCAGGGAGTGGGGGGAAGAGGACTATGGCTACACCTTC. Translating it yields CATSREWGEEDYGYTF.

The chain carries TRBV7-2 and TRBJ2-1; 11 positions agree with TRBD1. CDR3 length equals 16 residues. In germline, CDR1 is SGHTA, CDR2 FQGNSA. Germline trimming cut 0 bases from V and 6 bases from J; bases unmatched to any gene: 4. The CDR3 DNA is TGTGCCAGCAGCTTAGCTCCGGGACAGGGGGTCAATGAGCAGTTCTTC. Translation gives CASSLAPGQGVNEQFF.